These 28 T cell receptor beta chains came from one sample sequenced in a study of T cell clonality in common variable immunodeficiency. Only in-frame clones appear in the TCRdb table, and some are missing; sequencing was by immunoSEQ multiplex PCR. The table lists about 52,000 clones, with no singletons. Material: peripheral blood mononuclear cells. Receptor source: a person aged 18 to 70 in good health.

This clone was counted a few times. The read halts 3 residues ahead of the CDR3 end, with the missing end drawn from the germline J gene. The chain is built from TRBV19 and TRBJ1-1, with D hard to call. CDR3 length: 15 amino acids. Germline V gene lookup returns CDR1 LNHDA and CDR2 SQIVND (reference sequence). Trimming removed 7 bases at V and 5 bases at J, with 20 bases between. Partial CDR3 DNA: TGTGCCAGTACGTTCCAGGTAAGCGGGCTAACTGAA. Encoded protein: CASTFQVSGLTE. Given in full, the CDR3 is CASTFQVSGLTEAFF.

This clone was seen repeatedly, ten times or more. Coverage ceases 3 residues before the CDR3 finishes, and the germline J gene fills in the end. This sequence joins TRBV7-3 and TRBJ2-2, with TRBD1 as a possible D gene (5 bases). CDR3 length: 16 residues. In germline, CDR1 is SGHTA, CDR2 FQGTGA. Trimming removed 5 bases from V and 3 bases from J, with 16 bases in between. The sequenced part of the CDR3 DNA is TGTGCCAGCAGCCCCGGGCCTTTCAGGGACACCGGGGAG. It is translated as CASSPGPFRDTGE. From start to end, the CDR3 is CASSPGPFRDTGELFF.

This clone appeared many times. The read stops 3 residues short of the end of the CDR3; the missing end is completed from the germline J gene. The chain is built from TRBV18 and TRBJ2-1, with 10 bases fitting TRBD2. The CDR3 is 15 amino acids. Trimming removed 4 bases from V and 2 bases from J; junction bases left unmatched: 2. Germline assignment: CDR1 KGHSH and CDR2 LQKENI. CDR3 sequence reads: CASSHTSGTYNEQFF. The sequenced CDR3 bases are TGTGCCAGCTCACACACTAGCGGGACCTACAATGAG.

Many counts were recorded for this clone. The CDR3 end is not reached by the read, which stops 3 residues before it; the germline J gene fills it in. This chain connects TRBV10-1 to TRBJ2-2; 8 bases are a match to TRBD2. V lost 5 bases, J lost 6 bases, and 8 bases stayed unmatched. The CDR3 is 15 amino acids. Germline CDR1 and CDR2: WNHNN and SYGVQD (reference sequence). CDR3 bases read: TGCGCCAGCAGTCCGCTTGCGGGGGGTCCCGGGGAG. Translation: CASSPLAGGPGE. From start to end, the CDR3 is CASSPLAGGPGELFF.

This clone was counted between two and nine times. The sequenced part of the CDR3 DNA is TGTGCCAGCAGGGGGACAGGGGGAAGGTTATCACCC. This translates into CASRGTGGRLSP. The full CDR3 protein reads CASRGTGGRLSPLHF. The chain is built from TRBV6-2 or TRBV6-3 and TRBJ1-6; 11 nucleotides align to TRBD1. The CDR3 end lies 3 residues beyond the end of the read and is filled in from the germline J gene. CDR3 size: 15 residues. Trimming removed 6 bases from V and 10 bases from J; junction bases left unmatched: 8. Germline assignment: CDR1 MNHEY and CDR2 SVGEGT.

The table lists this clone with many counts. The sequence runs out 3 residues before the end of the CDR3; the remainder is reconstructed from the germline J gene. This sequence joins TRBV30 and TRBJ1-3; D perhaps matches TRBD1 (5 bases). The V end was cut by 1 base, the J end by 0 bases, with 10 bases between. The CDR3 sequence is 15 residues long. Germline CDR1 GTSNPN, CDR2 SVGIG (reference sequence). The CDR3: CAWSGQLLSGNTIYF. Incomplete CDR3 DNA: TGTGCCTGGAGTGGACAGCTTCTCTCTGGAAACACC.

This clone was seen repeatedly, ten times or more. The CDR3 loop reads CASSYNAGGGNEKLFF. The sequenced CDR3 bases are TGCGCCAGCAGCTATAATGCAGGAGGGGGTAATGAAAAA. The chain couples TRBV5-1 to TRBJ1-4, with D perhaps matching TRBD1 (6 bases). The observed sequence ends 3 residues before the CDR3 terminus, with the missing tail filled in from the germline J gene. The CDR3 loop spans 16 amino acids. V gave up 3 bases and J gave up 4 bases, with 16 bases separating them. The germline CDR1 and CDR2 sequences are SGHRS and YFSETQ.

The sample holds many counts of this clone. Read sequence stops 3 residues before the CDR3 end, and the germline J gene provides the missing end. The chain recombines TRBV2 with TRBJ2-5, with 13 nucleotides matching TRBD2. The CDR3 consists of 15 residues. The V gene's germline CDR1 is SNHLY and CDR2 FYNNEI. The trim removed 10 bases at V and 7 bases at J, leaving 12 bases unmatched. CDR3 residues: CAKETSGGPAGTQYF. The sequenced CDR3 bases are TGTGCCAAAGAGACTAGCGGGGGGCCGGCAGGGACC.

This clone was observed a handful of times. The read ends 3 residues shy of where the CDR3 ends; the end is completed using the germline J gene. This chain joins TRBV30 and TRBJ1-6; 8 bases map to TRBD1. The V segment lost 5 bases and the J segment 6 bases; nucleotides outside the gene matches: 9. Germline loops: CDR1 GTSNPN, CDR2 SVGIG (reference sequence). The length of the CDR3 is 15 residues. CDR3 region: CAWSDGQGINSPLHF. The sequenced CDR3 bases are TGTGCCTGGTCCGATGGACAGGGCATTAATTCACCC.

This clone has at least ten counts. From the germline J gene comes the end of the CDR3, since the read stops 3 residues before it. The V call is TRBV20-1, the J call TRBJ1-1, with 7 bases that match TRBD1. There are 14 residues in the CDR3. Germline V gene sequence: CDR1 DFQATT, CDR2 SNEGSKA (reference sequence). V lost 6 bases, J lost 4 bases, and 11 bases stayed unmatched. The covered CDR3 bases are TGCAGTGCCCCGACTGGGACAGAGGCCACTGAA. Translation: CSAPTGTEATE. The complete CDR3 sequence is CSAPTGTEATEAFF.

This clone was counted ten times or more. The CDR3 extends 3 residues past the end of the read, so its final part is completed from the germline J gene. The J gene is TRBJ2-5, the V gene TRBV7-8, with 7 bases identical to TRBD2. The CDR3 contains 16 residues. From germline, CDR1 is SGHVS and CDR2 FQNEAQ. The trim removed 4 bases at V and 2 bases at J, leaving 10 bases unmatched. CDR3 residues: CASSSARLATQETQYF. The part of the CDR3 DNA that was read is TGTGCCAGCAGCTCAGCCAGACTAGCCACTCAAGAGACC.

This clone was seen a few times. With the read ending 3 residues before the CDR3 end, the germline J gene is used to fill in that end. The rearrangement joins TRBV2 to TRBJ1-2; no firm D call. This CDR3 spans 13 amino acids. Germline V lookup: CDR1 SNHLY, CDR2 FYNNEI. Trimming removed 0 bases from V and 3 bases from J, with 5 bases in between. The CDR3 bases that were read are TGTGCCAGCAGTGAAGCAGCCTACTATGGC. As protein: CASSEAAYYG. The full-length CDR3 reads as CASSEAAYYGYTF.

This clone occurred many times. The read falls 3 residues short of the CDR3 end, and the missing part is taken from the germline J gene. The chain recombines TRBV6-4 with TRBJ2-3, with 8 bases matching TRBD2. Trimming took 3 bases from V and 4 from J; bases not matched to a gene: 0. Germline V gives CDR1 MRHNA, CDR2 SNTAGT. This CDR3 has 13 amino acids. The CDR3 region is CASSEREADTQYF. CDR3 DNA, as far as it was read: TGTGCCAGCAGTGAGCGGGAGGCAGATACG.

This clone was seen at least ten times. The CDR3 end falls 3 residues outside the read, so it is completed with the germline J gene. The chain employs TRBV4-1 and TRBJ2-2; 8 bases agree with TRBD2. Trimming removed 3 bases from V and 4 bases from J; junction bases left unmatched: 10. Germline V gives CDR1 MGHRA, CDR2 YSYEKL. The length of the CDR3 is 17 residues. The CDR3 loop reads CASSHPSGGGRTGELFF. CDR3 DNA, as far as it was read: TGCGCCAGCAGCCACCCTTCCGGGGGGGGGCGCACCGGGGAG.

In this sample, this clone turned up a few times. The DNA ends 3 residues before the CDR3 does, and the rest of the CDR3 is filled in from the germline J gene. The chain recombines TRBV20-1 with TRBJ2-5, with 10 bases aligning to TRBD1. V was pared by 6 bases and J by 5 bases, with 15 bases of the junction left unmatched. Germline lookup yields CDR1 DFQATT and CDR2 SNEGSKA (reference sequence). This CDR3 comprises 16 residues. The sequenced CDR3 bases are TGCAGTGCCCGAGGCAGTGGGACAGGGGAGAGGGAGACC. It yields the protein CSARGSGTGERET. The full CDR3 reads CSARGSGTGERETQYF.

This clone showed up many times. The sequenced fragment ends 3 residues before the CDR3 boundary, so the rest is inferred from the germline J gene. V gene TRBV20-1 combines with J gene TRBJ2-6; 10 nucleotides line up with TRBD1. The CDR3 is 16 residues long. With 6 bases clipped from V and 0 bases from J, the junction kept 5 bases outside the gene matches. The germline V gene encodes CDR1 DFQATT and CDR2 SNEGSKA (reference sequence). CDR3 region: CSAQGTGDSGANVLTF. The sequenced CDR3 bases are TGCAGTGCCCAGGGGACAGGGGACTCTGGGGCCAACGTC.

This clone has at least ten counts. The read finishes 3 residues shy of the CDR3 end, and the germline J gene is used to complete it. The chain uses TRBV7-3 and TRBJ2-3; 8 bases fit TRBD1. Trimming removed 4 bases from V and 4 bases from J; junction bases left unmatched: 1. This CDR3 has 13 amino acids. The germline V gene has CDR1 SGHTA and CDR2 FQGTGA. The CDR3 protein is CASSSQGADTQYF. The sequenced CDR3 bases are TGTGCCAGCAGCTCACAGGGGGCAGATACG.

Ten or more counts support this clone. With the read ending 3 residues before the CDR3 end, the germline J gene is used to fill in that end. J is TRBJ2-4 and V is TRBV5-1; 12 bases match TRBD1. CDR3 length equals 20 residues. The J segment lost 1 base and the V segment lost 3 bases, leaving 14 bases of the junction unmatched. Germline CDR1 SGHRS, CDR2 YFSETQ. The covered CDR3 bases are TGCGCCAGCAGCTCCGCCTGGGACAGGGGGCGTTTTACGGCCAAAAACATT. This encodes CASSSAWDRGRFTAKNI. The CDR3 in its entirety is CASSSAWDRGRFTAKNIQYF. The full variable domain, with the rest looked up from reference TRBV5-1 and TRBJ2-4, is KAGVTQTPRYLIKTRGQQVTLSCSPISGHRSVSWYQQTPGQGLQFLFEYFSETQRNKGNFPGRFSGRQFSNSRSEMNVSTLELGDSALYLCASSSAWDRGRFTAKNIQYFGAGTRLSVL.

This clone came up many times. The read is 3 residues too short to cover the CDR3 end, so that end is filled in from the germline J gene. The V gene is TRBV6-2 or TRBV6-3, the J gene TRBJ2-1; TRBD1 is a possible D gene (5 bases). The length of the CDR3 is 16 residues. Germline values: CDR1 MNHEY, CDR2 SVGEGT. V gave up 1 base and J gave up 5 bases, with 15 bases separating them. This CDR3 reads CASSYLSTGINNEQFF. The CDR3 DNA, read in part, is TGTGCCAGCAGTTACTTAAGTACAGGCATTAACAATGAG.

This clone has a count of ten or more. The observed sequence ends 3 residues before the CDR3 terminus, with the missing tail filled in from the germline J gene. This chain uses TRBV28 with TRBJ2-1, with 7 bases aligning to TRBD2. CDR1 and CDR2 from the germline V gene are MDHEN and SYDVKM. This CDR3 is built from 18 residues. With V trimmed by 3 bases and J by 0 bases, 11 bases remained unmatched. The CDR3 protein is CASSFRPRRGSSYNEQFF. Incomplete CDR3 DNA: TGTGCCAGCAGTTTTAGGCCGAGGCGGGGGAGCTCCTACAATGAG.

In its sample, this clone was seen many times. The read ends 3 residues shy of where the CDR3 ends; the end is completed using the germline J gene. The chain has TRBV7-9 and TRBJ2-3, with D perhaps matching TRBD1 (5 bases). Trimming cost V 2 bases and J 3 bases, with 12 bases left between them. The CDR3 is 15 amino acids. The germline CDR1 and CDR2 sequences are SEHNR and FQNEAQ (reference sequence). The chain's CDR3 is CASSLSPGFTDTQYF. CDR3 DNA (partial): TGTGCCAGCAGCTTATCCCCAGGGTTTACAGATACG.

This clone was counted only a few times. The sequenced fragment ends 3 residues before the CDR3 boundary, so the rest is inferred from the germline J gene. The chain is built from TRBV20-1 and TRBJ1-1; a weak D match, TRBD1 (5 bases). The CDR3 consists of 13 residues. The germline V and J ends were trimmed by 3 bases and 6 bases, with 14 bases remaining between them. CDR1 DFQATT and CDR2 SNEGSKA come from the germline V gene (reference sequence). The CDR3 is CSASAPGRPEAFF. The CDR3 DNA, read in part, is TGCAGTGCTAGTGCGCCAGGGAGGCCTGAA.

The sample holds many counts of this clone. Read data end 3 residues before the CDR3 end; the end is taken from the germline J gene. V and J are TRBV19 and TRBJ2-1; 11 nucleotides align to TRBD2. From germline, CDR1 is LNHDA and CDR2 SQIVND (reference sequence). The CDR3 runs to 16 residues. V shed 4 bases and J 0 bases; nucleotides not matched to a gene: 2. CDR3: CASSTTSGSSYNEQFF. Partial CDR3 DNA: TGTGCCAGTAGTACAACTAGCGGGAGCTCCTACAATGAG.

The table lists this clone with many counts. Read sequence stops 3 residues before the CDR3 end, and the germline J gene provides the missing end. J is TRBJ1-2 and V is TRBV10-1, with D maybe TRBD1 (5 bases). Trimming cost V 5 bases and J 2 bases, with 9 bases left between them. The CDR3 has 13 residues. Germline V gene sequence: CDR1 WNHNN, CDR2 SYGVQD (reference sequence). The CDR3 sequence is CASSNSGNYGYTF. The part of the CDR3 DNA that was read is TGCGCCAGCAGTAACTCAGGGAACTATGGC.

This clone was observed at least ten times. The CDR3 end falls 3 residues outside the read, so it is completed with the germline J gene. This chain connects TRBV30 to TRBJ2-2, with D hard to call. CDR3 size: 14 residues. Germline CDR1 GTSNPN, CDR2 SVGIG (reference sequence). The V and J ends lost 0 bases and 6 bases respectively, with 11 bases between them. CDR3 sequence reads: CAWSVLSMAGELFF. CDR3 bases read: TGTGCCTGGAGTGTACTATCTATGGCCGGGGAG.

Partial CDR3 DNA: TGTGCCAGCAGCACTGCGGTATCCCCCTACGAG. This codes for CASSTAVSPYE. The CDR3 in full is CASSTAVSPYEQYF. The chain carries TRBV16 and TRBJ2-7; no reliable D call. The read is 3 residues too short to cover the CDR3 end, so that end is filled in from the germline J gene. This CDR3 is built from 14 residues. Germline values: CDR1 KGHSY, CDR2 FQNENV. Deletions cut 5 bases from V and 2 bases from J, with 13 bases between.

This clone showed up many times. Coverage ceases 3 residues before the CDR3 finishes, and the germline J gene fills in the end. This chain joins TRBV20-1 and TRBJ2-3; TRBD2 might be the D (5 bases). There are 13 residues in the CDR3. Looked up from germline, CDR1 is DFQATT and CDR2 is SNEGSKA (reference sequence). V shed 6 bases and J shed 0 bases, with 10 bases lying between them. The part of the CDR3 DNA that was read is TGCAGTGCCCGACGGGGTAGCACAGATACG. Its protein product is CSARRGSTDT. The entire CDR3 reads CSARRGSTDTQYF.

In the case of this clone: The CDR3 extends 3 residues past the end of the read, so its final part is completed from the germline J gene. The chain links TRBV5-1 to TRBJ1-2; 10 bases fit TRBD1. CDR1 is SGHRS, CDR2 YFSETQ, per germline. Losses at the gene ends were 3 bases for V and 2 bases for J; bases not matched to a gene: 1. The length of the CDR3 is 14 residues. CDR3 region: CASSWGQGNYGYTF. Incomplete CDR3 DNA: TGCGCCAGCAGCTGGGGACAGGGGAACTATGGC.